The 32 T cell receptor beta chains given below trace back to one sample, sequenced in a study of blood T cell repertoires in COVID-19. Generated by immunoSEQ multiplex PCR, the TCRdb table keeps only in-frame clones and is missing some. The repertoire holds 150,000 or so clones, with approximately 85% as singletons. Material: peripheral blood. The receptors originated from a man aged 55 to 70 with COVID-19, enrolled during active disease.

V and J are TRBV7-9 and TRBJ2-1; 7 bases agree with TRBD2. Germline V gene sequence: CDR1 SEHNR, CDR2 FQNEAQ (reference sequence). J was trimmed by 8 bases and V by 1 base; bases with no gene match: 17. The CDR3 spans 18 residues. The CDR3 DNA sequence: TGTGCCAGCAGCTTAGGGTGGGAGGGCAGGACTATGGAGGATGAGCAGTTCTTC. Amino acids: CASSLGWEGRTMEDEQFF.

J is TRBJ1-1 and V is TRBV9; no definite D call. The V end was cut by 1 base, the J end by 1 base, with 11 bases between. CDR3 size: 15 residues. Per germline, CDR1 SGDLS and CDR2 YYNGEE. CDR3 region: CASSVSPRQNTEAFF. For the CDR3, the DNA is TGTGCCAGCAGCGTATCCCCCCGACAGAACACTGAAGCTTTCTTT.

The chain combines TRBV19 with TRBJ1-1; 11 bases map to TRBD1. The CDR3 runs 17 residues. V dropped 6 bases and J dropped 1; count of bases not matched to a gene: 10. Germline V lookup: CDR1 LNHDA, CDR2 SQIVND (reference sequence). DNA of the CDR3: TGTGCCAGTAGCCACGGGACAGGGGGTCAAACGAACACTGAAGCTTTCTTT. Its protein is CASSHGTGGQTNTEAFF.

This clone was detected a few times. The chain joins TRBV6-2 or TRBV6-3 to TRBJ1-5, with a tentative D call TRBD1 (5 bases). Germline CDR1 and CDR2: MNHEY and SVGEGT. Between the trimmed V and J ends, which lost 2 bases and 3 bases, there was a span of 8 bases. The CDR3 covers 14 residues. CDR3 residues: CASSYDRANQPQHF. The CDR3 DNA sequence: TGTGCCAGCAGTTACGACAGAGCCAATCAGCCCCAGCATTTT.

V gene TRBV4-1 combines with J gene TRBJ2-7, with D unclear. The CDR3 totals 15 residues. V lost 0 bases and J lost 3, with 12 bases in between. Per the germline V gene, CDR1 is MGHRA and CDR2 is YSYEKL. CDR3 sequence (DNA): TGCGCCAGCAGCCAAGATAGAGGCAGCAACTACGAGCAGTACTTC. It encodes CASSQDRGSNYEQYF.

In this sample, this clone turned up a few times. This rearrangement joins TRBV27 to TRBJ2-1, with TRBD1 as a possible D gene (5 bases). This CDR3 comprises 16 residues. Germline V gives CDR1 MNHEY, CDR2 SMNVEV (reference sequence). V shed 2 bases and J shed 4 bases, with 15 bases lying between them. DNA for the CDR3: TGTGCCAGCAGTTTAAATCCAGGGCCGCTATACAATGAGCAGTTCTTC. Protein product: CASSLNPGPLYNEQFF.

This chain uses TRBV6-2 or TRBV6-3 with TRBJ2-7; 8 bases map to TRBD2. The CDR3 extends over 18 amino acids. Germline CDR1 MNHEY, CDR2 SVGEGT. The J segment lost 3 bases and the V segment lost 7 bases, leaving 20 bases of the junction unmatched. The CDR3 spells CASTPTLDSGVILYEQYF. DNA of the CDR3: TGTGCCAGCACCCCTACCTTGGATAGCGGGGTTATTCTCTACGAGCAGTACTTC.

The chain employs TRBV29-1 and TRBJ2-5, with TRBD1 as a possible D gene (6 bases). The germline V gene encodes CDR1 SQVTM and CDR2 ANQGSEA. Trimming stripped 6 bases from V and 2 bases from J, with 13 bases between. The CDR3 has 13 residues. CDR3: CSVTQGRQETQYF. In DNA form, the CDR3 reads TGCAGCGTGACGCAGGGGCGACAAGAGACCCAGTACTTC.

The gene calls are TRBV25-1 and TRBJ1-6, with D uncertain. Trimming stripped 7 bases from V and 7 bases from J, with 11 bases between. Looked up from germline, CDR1 is MGHDK and CDR2 is SYGVNS. The CDR3 has 13 amino acids. The CDR3 here is CASTPGENSPLHF. In DNA form, the CDR3 reads TGTGCCAGCACTCCGGGAGAAAATTCACCCCTCCACTTT.

As for this clone: The sample carries other DNA sequences with the same CDR3. The V call is TRBV18, the J call TRBJ2-7, with 7 bases fitting TRBD2. Germline V lookup: CDR1 KGHSH, CDR2 LQKENI. The junction had 6 bases not matched to a gene; V was cut back by 3 bases and J by 1 base. The CDR3 spans 15 residues. The CDR3 DNA sequence: TGTGCCAGCTCACCGGGACCGGGGGGATCCTACGAGCAGTACTTC. This translates into CASSPGPGGSYEQYF.

For the CDR3, the DNA is TGCAGTGCTAGTGCGGCTAGCGGGAGGGTGAGCGAGCAGTACTTC. The encoded protein is CSASAASGRVSEQYF. The rearrangement links TRBV20-1 to TRBJ2-7, with TRBD2 identical over 12 bases. The J segment lost 6 bases and the V segment lost 3 bases, leaving 9 bases of the junction unmatched. The CDR3 totals 15 residues. CDR1 and CDR2 (germline): DFQATT, SNEGSKA (reference sequence).

The rearrangement joins TRBV28 to TRBJ1-2; 8 bases match TRBD1. After removal of 4 bases from V and 4 bases from J, the junction contained 11 bases not matched to a gene. Per the germline V gene, CDR1 is MDHEN and CDR2 is SYDVKM. CDR3 length: 16 residues. The CDR3 bases are TGTGCCAGCAGTTCCGAGGACAGGGCCCCAATCTATGGCTACACCTTC. This translates into CASSSEDRAPIYGYTF.

Many counts were recorded for this clone. The chain is built from TRBV11-2 and TRBJ2-2, with TRBD1 matching over 8 bases. The CDR3 totals 16 residues. Germline CDR1 SGHAT, CDR2 FQNNGV. The J segment lost 8 bases and the V segment lost 4 bases, leaving 12 bases of the junction unmatched. CDR3: CASSWGGQGISGELFF. In DNA form, the CDR3 reads TGTGCCAGCAGCTGGGGTGGACAGGGCATATCGGGGGAGCTGTTTTTT.

This clone was detected once. The chain is built from TRBV7-2 and TRBJ1-5; 7 bases map to TRBD1. CDR3 size: 14 residues. With V trimmed by 5 bases and J by 7 bases, 8 bases remained unmatched. CDR1 and CDR2 from the germline V gene are SGHTA and FQGNSA. CDR3 bases: TGTGCCAGCAGCCAGGGGGGCCGAGGGCAGCCCCAGCATTTT. Translating gives CASSQGGRGQPQHF. Full variable domain (remainder filled in from reference TRBV7-2 and TRBJ1-5): GAGVSQSPSNKVTEKGKDVELRCDPISGHTALYWYRQSLGQGLEFLIYFQGNSAPDKSGLPSDRFSAERTGGSVSTLTIQRTQQEDSAVYLCASSQGGRGQPQHFGDGTRLSIL.

This chain joins TRBV6-5 and TRBJ2-5; TRBD1 might be the D (6 bases). CDR1 is MNHEY, CDR2 SVGAGI, per germline. Deletions cut 9 bases from V and 5 bases from J, with 16 bases between. The CDR3 sequence is 13 residues long. CDR3 sequence: CASHRVRTETQYF. CDR3 sequence (DNA): TGTGCCAGTCACAGGGTGCGTACGGAGACCCAGTACTTC.

The CDR3 sequence: CASSLGTVEGYTF. The DNA of the CDR3 is TGCGCCAGCAGCTTGGGGACAGTGGAAGGCTACACCTTC. V gene TRBV5-1 combines with J gene TRBJ1-2, with D tentatively TRBD1 (6 bases). The germline V and J ends were trimmed by 0 bases and 8 bases, with 11 bases remaining between them. Looked up from germline, CDR1 is SGHRS and CDR2 is YFSETQ. CDR3 length: 13 amino acids.

The rearrangement links TRBV10-1 to TRBJ2-1; 7 nucleotides agree with TRBD2. The germline gives CDR1 WNHNN, CDR2 SYGVQD (reference sequence). This CDR3 contains 16 residues. With 9 bases clipped from V and 7 bases from J, the junction kept 18 bases outside the gene matches. The CDR3 protein is CARPSSGRELKNEQFF. CDR3 sequence (DNA): TGCGCCAGACCTAGCAGCGGGCGGGAGCTAAAAAATGAGCAGTTCTTC.

V usage is TRBV7-8 and J usage is TRBJ1-1; 7 nucleotides match TRBD1. Germline V gene lookup returns CDR1 SGHVS and CDR2 FQNEAQ. This CDR3 is 14 amino acids long. V lost 3 bases and J lost 5; bases outside the gene matches: 6. CDR3 sequence: CASSLRQGWTEAFF. Here the CDR3 DNA reads TGTGCCAGCAGCTTGAGACAGGGTTGGACTGAAGCTTTCTTT.

The CDR3 nucleotides are TGTGCCAGCACCCCATATGAGACGGGGGCTAACTATGGCTACACCTTC. Protein product: CASTPYETGANYGYTF. V gene TRBV21-1 combines with J gene TRBJ1-2. TRBV21-1 has pseudogene status. The CDR3 has 16 residues.

V and J are TRBV6-5 and TRBJ2-7; 11 nucleotides align to TRBD2. V lost 0 bases, J lost 9 bases, and 7 bases stayed unmatched. Germline V lookup: CDR1 MNHEY, CDR2 SVGAGI. There are 15 residues in the CDR3. CDR3 nucleotides: TGTGCCAGCAGTTACTCTACTAGCGGGGGAGTTGGGCAGTACTTC. This translates into CASSYSTSGGVGQYF.

The chain employs TRBV6-5 and TRBJ2-5, with D perhaps matching TRBD2 (5 bases). The V gene's germline CDR1 is MNHEY and CDR2 SVGAGI. V lost 6 bases to trimming and J lost 4 bases, with 12 bases between them. CDR3 length: 13 residues. The CDR3 is CASSLAWGETQYF. In DNA form, the CDR3 reads TGTGCCAGCAGCCTAGCTTGGGGAGAGACCCAGTACTTC.

The chain is built from TRBV7-2 and TRBJ2-3; a weak D match, TRBD2 (5 bases). Per the germline V gene, CDR1 is SGHTA and CDR2 is FQGNSA. Deletions cut 1 base from V and 4 bases from J, with 12 bases between. The CDR3 length is 15 residues. CDR3 in DNA: TGTGCCAGCAGCTTAGGGTGGGAGTGGTCAGATACGCAGTATTTT. The encoded protein is CASSLGWEWSDTQYF.

The chain is built from TRBV18 and TRBJ1-2, with D possibly matching TRBD1 (5 bases). In germline, CDR1 is KGHSH, CDR2 LQKENI. With 1 base removed from V and 7 bases from J, the gap between germline ends came to 19 bases. The CDR3 loop spans 16 amino acids. The CDR3: CASSPLSGRDRAGYTF. In DNA, the CDR3 is TGTGCCAGCTCACCACTTTCAGGCAGGGATCGGGCTGGCTACACCTTC. Supplemented by reference TRBV18 and TRBJ1-2, the full variable domain reads NAGVMQNPRHLVRRRGQEARLRCSPMKGHSHVYWYRQLPEEGLKFMVYLQKENIIDESGMPKERFSAEFPKEGPSILRIQQVVRGDSAAYFCASSPLSGRDRAGYTFGSGTRLTVV.

This clone was recorded only once. The chain links TRBV28 to TRBJ1-5, with D tentatively TRBD1 (6 bases). This CDR3 is built from 12 residues. V dropped 10 bases and J dropped 4 bases, with 11 bases sitting between them. Germline lookup yields CDR1 MDHEN and CDR2 SYDVKM. The CDR3 loop is CATNDRNQPQHF. The CDR3 DNA sequence: TGTGCCACCAACGACAGGAATCAGCCCCAGCATTTT.

DNA for the CDR3: TGTGCCTGGTCTCTCAGGGGTGAAAAACTGTTTTTT. It translates to CAWSLRGEKLFF. The chain employs TRBV30 and TRBJ1-4, with a tentative D call TRBD1 (6 bases). CDR3 size: 12 residues. The germline V and J ends were trimmed by 5 bases and 7 bases, with 11 bases remaining between them. The germline gives CDR1 GTSNPN, CDR2 SVGIG (reference sequence). Full variable domain (missing parts from reference TRBV30 and TRBJ1-4): SQTIHQWPATLVQPVGSPLSLECTVEGTSNPNLYWYRQAAGRGLQLLFYSVGIGQISSEVPQNLSASRPQDRQFILSSKKLLLSDSGFYLCAWSLRGEKLFFGSGTQLSVL.

J is TRBJ2-5 and V is TRBV11-2, with 9 bases aligning to TRBD1. Germline V lookup: CDR1 SGHAT, CDR2 FQNNGV. This CDR3 contains 16 residues. Trimming at V came to 5 bases and at J to 1 base, leaving 8 bases not matched to a gene. CDR3 sequence reads: CASSGHRDRVQETQYF. CDR3 nucleotides: TGTGCCAGCAGCGGACACCGGGACAGGGTCCAAGAGACCCAGTACTTC.

The J gene is TRBJ1-2, the V gene TRBV7-2; 7 bases map to TRBD1. The CDR3 runs 14 residues. J was trimmed by 7 bases and V by 6 bases; bases with no gene match: 11. Germline CDR1 is SGHTA and CDR2 is FQGNSA. DNA of the CDR3: TGTGCCAGCAGACTTGGCGAATCAGGGGGTGGCTACACCTTC. Translating it yields CASRLGESGGGYTF.

The chain joins TRBV3-1 (or the pseudogene TRBV3-2) to TRBJ2-1; no clear D. V gave up 6 bases and J gave up 3 bases, with 3 bases separating them. The CDR3 spans 11 residues. Germline CDR1 and CDR2: LGHDT and YNNKEL (reference sequence). DNA of the CDR3: TGTGCCAGCAGGAGCTACAATGAGCAGTTCTTC. Translating it yields CASRSYNEQFF.

This clone was counted once. CDR3 in amino acids: CASSAQGILAGANVLTF. The CDR3 DNA is TGTGCCAGCAGCGCGCAGGGGATCCTCGCTGGGGCCAACGTCCTGACTTTC. The chain combines TRBV11-2 with TRBJ2-6; the D gene is possibly TRBD1 (6 bases). The CDR3 has 17 residues. With 5 bases removed from V and 2 bases from J, the gap between germline ends came to 16 bases. The germline CDR1 and CDR2 sequences are SGHAT and FQNNGV.

This chain joins TRBV6-2 or TRBV6-3 and TRBJ2-1; the D is unclear. Trimming took 2 bases from V and 4 from J, leaving 12 bases between them. The CDR3 extends over 15 amino acids. CDR1 MNHEY and CDR2 SVGEGT come from the germline V gene. The CDR3 DNA reads TGTGCCAGCAGTTACACGGAGTCCTCGTACAATGAGCAGTTCTTC. It is translated as CASSYTESSYNEQFF.

This chain connects TRBV3-1 (or the pseudogene TRBV3-2) to TRBJ2-2; 8 nucleotides agree with TRBD2. The CDR3 runs to 15 residues. V lost 5 bases to trimming and J lost 0 bases; unmatched junction nucleotides: 2. Per the germline V gene, CDR1 is LGHDT and CDR2 is YNNKEL (reference sequence). CDR3 loop: CASSTGLANTGELFF. DNA for the CDR3: TGTGCCAGCAGCACGGGACTAGCGAACACCGGGGAGCTGTTTTTT.

The chain combines TRBV10-3 with TRBJ2-7; TRBD1 matches 7 bases. Germline-derived CDR1 and CDR2 are ENHRY and SYGVKD. The J segment lost 2 bases and the V segment lost 10 bases, leaving 5 bases of the junction unmatched. This CDR3 has 12 amino acids. The CDR3 DNA sequence: TGTGCCAACGGACAGGAGCCCTACGAGCAGTACTTC. Its protein is CANGQEPYEQYF.